This record covers a single T cell receptor (beta chain). Its antigen is unknown. The data originate from a study of T cell responses to AZD1222 COVID-19 vaccine. About the study: Both about-4-week and about-12-week second-dose recipients were combined.

TCRdb keeps only in-frame clones here, not all; method: immunoSEQ multiplex PCR. The repertoire includes about 82,000 clones, 90% of them detected once, and 5.2% sits in the top ten. Notes on the study in general: Donors were chiefly white British, with a greater number of females, and clonal diversity was perhaps underestimated. Repertoire collection took place solely once the T cell response had peaked.

Germline-derived CDR1 and CDR2 are KGHSH and LQKENI. This CDR3 comprises 15 residues. V lost 2 bases, J lost 7 bases, and 8 bases stayed unmatched. The sequenced sample was peripheral blood, obtained on day 0 of AZD1222 vaccination. The chain carries TRBV18 and TRBJ2-7; 10 nucleotides align to TRBD1. This receptor was obtained from an adult in good health. CDR3 residues: CASSPMTGGGGEQYF. Here the CDR3 DNA reads TGTGCCAGCTCACCAATGACAGGGGGCGGCGGAGAGCAGTACTTC.